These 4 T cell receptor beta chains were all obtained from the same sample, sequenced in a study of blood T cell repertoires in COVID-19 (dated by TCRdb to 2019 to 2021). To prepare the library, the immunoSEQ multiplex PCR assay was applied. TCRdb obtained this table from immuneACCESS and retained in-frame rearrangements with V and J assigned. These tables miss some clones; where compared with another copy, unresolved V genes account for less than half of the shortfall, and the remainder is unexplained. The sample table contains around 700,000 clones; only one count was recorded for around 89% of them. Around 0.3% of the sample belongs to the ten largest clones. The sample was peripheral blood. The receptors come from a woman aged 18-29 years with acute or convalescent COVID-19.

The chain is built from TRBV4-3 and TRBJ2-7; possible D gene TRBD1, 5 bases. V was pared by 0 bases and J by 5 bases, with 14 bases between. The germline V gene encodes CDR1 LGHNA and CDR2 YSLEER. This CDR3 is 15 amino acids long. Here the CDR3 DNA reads TGCGCCAGCAGCCAAGAGTCAGGGTGGAAGAACGAGCAGTACTTC. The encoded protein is CASSQESGWKNEQYF.

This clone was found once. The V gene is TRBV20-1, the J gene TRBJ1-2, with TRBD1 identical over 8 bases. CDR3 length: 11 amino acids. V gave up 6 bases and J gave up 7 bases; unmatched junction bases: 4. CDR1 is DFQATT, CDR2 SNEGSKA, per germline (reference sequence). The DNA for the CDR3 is TGCAGTGCAGTTACAGGGGGTGGCTACACCTTC. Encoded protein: CSAVTGGGYTF.

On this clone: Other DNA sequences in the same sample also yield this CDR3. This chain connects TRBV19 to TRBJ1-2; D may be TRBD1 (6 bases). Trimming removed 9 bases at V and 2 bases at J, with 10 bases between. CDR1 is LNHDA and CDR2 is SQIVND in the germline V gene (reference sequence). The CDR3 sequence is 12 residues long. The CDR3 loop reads CASRQANYGYTF. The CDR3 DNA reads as TGTGCCAGCAGACAGGCGAACTATGGCTACACCTTC.

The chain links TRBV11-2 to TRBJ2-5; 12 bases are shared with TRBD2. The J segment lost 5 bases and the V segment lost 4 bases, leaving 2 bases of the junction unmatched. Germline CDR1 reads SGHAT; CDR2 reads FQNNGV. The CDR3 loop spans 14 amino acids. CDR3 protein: CASSSGLAGETQYF. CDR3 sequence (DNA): TGTGCCAGCAGCTCCGGACTAGCGGGGGAGACCCAGTACTTC.